Below are 20 T cell receptor beta chains sequenced from a single sample in a study of blood T cells in healthy people across ages (dated by TCRdb to 2013 to 2016). Libraries were built with 5' RACE. The data were produced on an Illumina HiSeq 2500. A second about 7 to 12 cycle PCR used a sample-barcoded 5' primer and a J-beta primer mix. Through fastp at Q25 and MiXCR, TCRdb rebuilt clones from the public reads, retaining in-frame beta chains. Entries are consolidated by CDR3 protein sequence, retaining the most common genes and DNA. Present in this sample are approximately 880,000 distinct CDR3 sequences, under 50% of which were seen just once. Together, the top ten hold roughly 13% of the sample. Sequenced sample: blood. The receptors here all came from a man in his thirties or forties in good health.

DNA for the CDR3: TGTGCCAGCAACACTCCGGGACAGGGGAAGTACACTGAAGCTTTCTTT. This codes for CASNTPGQGKYTEAFF. The chain carries TRBV2 and TRBJ1-1; TRBD1 matches at 10 bases. The CDR3 extends over 16 amino acids. The germline gives CDR1 SNHLY, CDR2 FYNNEI. Trimming removed 7 bases from V and 3 bases from J; junction bases left unmatched: 11.

This chain connects TRBV2 to TRBJ2-1; possible D gene TRBD2, 6 bases. Trimming stripped 4 bases from V and 6 bases from J, with 16 bases between. CDR1 and CDR2 (germline): SNHLY, FYNNEI. The CDR3 covers 15 residues. CDR3 coding DNA: TGTGCCAGCAGTGGGGGGGACGCATGGGTCAATGAGCAGTTCTTC. Protein product: CASSGGDAWVNEQFF.

The rearrangement joins TRBV6-2 or TRBV6-3 to TRBJ2-5; 7 positions match TRBD1. TRBJ2-7 matches the DNA end more closely, so the J call is doubtful. Germline V gives CDR1 MNHEY, CDR2 SVGEGT. The CDR3 sequence is 14 residues long. The CDR3 region has the DNA TGTGCCAGCTGCCTAGGGGGCAGTGGCTACGAGCAGTACTTC. This gives the protein CASCLGGSGYEQYF.

The chain links TRBV20-1 to TRBJ2-4; 7 bases match TRBD1. Germline CDR1 is DFQATT and CDR2 is SNEGSKA (reference sequence). This CDR3 contains 12 residues. J was trimmed by 8 bases and V by 6 bases; bases with no gene match: 7. CDR3 nucleotides: TGCAGTGCCATACAGGGGAAGGACATTCAGTACTTC. It encodes CSAIQGKDIQYF.

V gene TRBV3-1 combines with J gene TRBJ1-6; D remains ambiguous. The CDR3 is 15 residues long. The germline V gene encodes CDR1 LGHDT and CDR2 YNNKEL (reference sequence). Trimming removed 4 bases from V and 4 bases from J, with 11 bases in between. For the CDR3, the DNA is TGTGCCAGCAGCCTTACGAGGGAATATAATTCACCCCTCCACTTT. Residues: CASSLTREYNSPLHF.

This clonotype was detected ten times or more. In DNA form, the CDR3 reads TGTGCCACCAGTGATCCCACTCCGACAGGGCCGGAGACCCAGTACTTC. Encoded protein: CATSDPTPTGPETQYF. This chain links TRBV24-1 with TRBJ2-5, with 7 bases matching TRBD1. Germline trimming cut 3 bases from V and 5 bases from J; bases unmatched to any gene: 11. CDR3 length: 16 residues. Germline V CDR1 and CDR2: KGHDR, SFDVKD.

The genes are TRBV7-9 and TRBJ2-3, with D uncertain. Deletions cut 7 bases from V and 0 bases from J, with 11 bases between. Germline values: CDR1 SEHNR, CDR2 FQNEAQ (reference sequence). This CDR3 is built from 14 residues. This CDR3 is CASTPPASTDTQYF. The CDR3 coding sequence is TGTGCCAGCACCCCACCGGCTAGCACAGATACGCAGTATTTT.

The CDR3 spells CSVVKSNYGYTF. The CDR3 region has the DNA TGCAGCGTTGTTAAGAGTAACTATGGCTACACCTTC. The chain recombines TRBV29-1 with TRBJ1-2, with D hard to call. Germline V gene data show CDR1 as SQVTM and CDR2 as ANQGSEA. The CDR3 covers 12 residues. The ends were cut back, 4 bases at V and 1 base at J, with 7 bases in the middle.

A few counts support this clonotype. V is TRBV2 and J is TRBJ1-6; D remains ambiguous. This CDR3 has 12 amino acids. Germline CDR1 is SNHLY and CDR2 is FYNNEI. The ends were cut back, 4 bases at V and 5 bases at J, with 3 bases in the middle. The DNA of the CDR3 is TGTGCCAGCAGTGGTAATAATTCACCCCTCCACTTT. Translation: CASSGNNSPLHF.

This clonotype showed up just a few times. The V call is TRBV11-1, the J call TRBJ1-2, with 9 bases aligning to TRBD1. The CDR3 has 15 residues. The V gene's germline CDR1 is SGHAT and CDR2 FQDESV (reference sequence). With V trimmed by 2 bases and J by 4 bases, 5 bases remained unmatched. The CDR3 is CASSLKGQGLYGYTF. The CDR3 DNA reads as TGTGCCAGCAGCTTAAAGGGACAGGGCCTCTATGGCTACACCTTC.

The chain recombines TRBV4-2 with TRBJ2-4, with TRBD1 matching over 7 bases. The J call may not be correct, given that the DNA end is closer to TRBJ2-7. Germline assignment: CDR1 LGHNA and CDR2 YNFKEQ. The length of the CDR3 is 12 residues. CDR3 loop: CASNRGCGEQYF. The CDR3 nucleotides are TGTGCCAGCAACAGGGGCTGCGGCGAGCAGTACTTC.

In this sample, this clonotype turned up a few times. The DNA for the CDR3 is TGCAGTGCTAGAAGCAGGGACTATGGCTACACCTTC. This translates into CSARSRDYGYTF. V usage is TRBV20-1 and J usage is TRBJ1-2; a weak D match, TRBD1 (5 bases). The V end was cut by 2 bases, the J end by 3 bases, with 7 bases between. Looked up from germline, CDR1 is DFQATT and CDR2 is SNEGSKA (reference sequence). The CDR3 length is 12 residues.

V is TRBV5-1 and J is TRBJ2-2, with 8 bases fitting TRBD1. The CDR3 runs 15 residues. In germline, CDR1 is SGHRS, CDR2 YFSETQ. V lost 4 bases and J lost 4; bases outside the gene matches: 6. The CDR3 nucleotides are TGCGCCAGCAGCAAGGACAGGGAACCCACCGGGGAGCTGTTTTTT. This translates into CASSKDREPTGELFF.

This rearrangement joins TRBV4-3 to TRBJ2-1; the D is unclear. Germline V gives CDR1 LGHNA, CDR2 YSLEER. The CDR3 sequence is 13 residues long. The V gene lost 1 base and the J gene lost 10 bases, with 11 bases spanning the gap. As DNA, the CDR3 is TGCGCCAGCAGCCAAGGCCAAAAAGGGGAGCAGTTCTTC. Translated, it gives CASSQGQKGEQFF.

This clonotype has only a few counts. The V and J genes are TRBV3-1 and TRBJ2-3; TRBD1 matches at 8 bases. V shed 3 bases and J 2 bases; nucleotides not matched to a gene: 4. Germline V gene lookup returns CDR1 LGHDT and CDR2 YNNKEL (reference sequence). The CDR3 contains 15 residues. The CDR3 loop is CASSHWGQATDTQYF. The CDR3 DNA reads as TGTGCCAGCAGCCACTGGGGACAGGCCACAGATACGCAGTATTTT.

The chain uses TRBV2 and TRBJ1-4; 7 nucleotides match TRBD1. Germline-derived CDR1 and CDR2 are SNHLY and FYNNEI. V gave up 6 bases and J gave up 6 bases; unmatched junction bases: 4. The CDR3 is 13 residues long. CDR3 in amino acids: CASRGQAYEKLFF. The CDR3, as DNA: TGTGCCAGCAGAGGACAGGCCTATGAAAAACTGTTTTTT.

The genes are TRBV20-1 and TRBJ2-5; 9 bases fit TRBD2. CDR1 is DFQATT and CDR2 is SNEGSKA in the germline V gene (reference sequence). This CDR3 comprises 15 residues. With V trimmed by 5 bases and J by 1 base, 8 bases remained unmatched. The CDR3 loop reads CSAHTTSGPQETQYF. The CDR3 DNA reads TGCAGTGCTCATACGACTAGCGGCCCCCAAGAGACCCAGTACTTC.

The chain uses TRBV5-1 and TRBJ2-3; D perhaps matches TRBD1 (7 bases). CDR3 length: 15 residues. Between the trimmed V and J ends, which lost 0 bases and 4 bases, there was a span of 12 bases. CDR1 and CDR2 from the germline V gene are SGHRS and YFSETQ. The CDR3 region is CASSLAGRGADTQYF. The CDR3 DNA is TGCGCCAGCAGCTTGGCTGGCAGGGGGGCAGATACGCAGTATTTT.

The rearrangement links TRBV18 to TRBJ1-6; no firm D call. V lost 2 bases to trimming and J lost 8 bases, with 7 bases between them. The germline V gene encodes CDR1 KGHSH and CDR2 LQKENI. This CDR3 has 13 residues. The CDR3 region is CASSPAAHSPLHF. The DNA for the CDR3 is TGTGCCAGCTCACCAGCTGCGCATTCACCCCTCCACTTT.

This clonotype came up a few times. DNA of the CDR3: TGCGCCAGCAGCTTGGCAGGGAGAACTTACAATGAGCAGTTCTTC. Translation gives CASSLAGRTYNEQFF. The chain recombines TRBV5-1 with TRBJ2-1, with D possibly being TRBD1 or TRBD2 (5 bases each). The CDR3 is 15 residues long. Germline loops: CDR1 SGHRS, CDR2 YFSETQ. Deletions cut 0 bases from V and 4 bases from J, with 11 bases between.